These 27 T cell receptor beta chains share one sample of origin, sequenced in a study of T cells in Graves' hyperthyroidism and ophthalmopathy. The TCR beta CDR3 regions underwent amplification using RNA transcripts as the source. Researchers ran a first-round RT-PCR on the TCR CDR3 using the HTBI primer set. TCRdb re-analysed the multiplex PCR reads in MiXCR, keeping a single row per CDR3 protein. The sample lists around 600,000 distinct CDR3 sequences, 12% to 15% occurring once. The sequencing input was blood. Receptors originate from a woman in her late teens or twenties with Graves' ophthalmopathy.

This clonotype was detected ten times or more. The chain joins TRBV30 to TRBJ2-1; the D gene is possibly TRBD2 (5 bases). V lost 0 bases to trimming and J lost 9 bases, with 12 bases between them. This CDR3 contains 13 residues. Germline CDR1 and CDR2: GTSNPN and SVGIG (reference sequence). The CDR3 here is CAWSVRSGGEQFF. The CDR3 nucleotides are TGTGCCTGGAGTGTACGCAGCGGCGGTGAGCAGTTCTTC. Supplemented by reference TRBV30 and TRBJ2-1, the full variable domain reads SQTIHQWPATLVQPVGSPLSLECTVEGTSNPNLYWYRQAAGRGLQLLFYSVGIGQISSEVPQNLSASRPQDRQFILSSKKLLLSDSGFYLCAWSVRSGGEQFFGPGTRLTVL.

In this sample, this clonotype turned up many times. The rearrangement links TRBV3-1 to TRBJ2-1; 8 nucleotides align to TRBD1. CDR1 is LGHDT and CDR2 is YNNKEL in the germline V gene (reference sequence). The V segment lost 3 bases and the J segment 5 bases; nucleotides outside the gene matches: 3. This CDR3 region has 14 residues. The CDR3 nucleotides are TGTGCCAGCAGCCAGGTACAGGGGGACAATGAGCAGTTCTTC. Its protein product is CASSQVQGDNEQFF.

Many counts were recorded for this clonotype. V and J are TRBV29-1 and TRBJ2-3, with a tentative D call TRBD1 (6 bases). The V end lost 1 base, the J end lost 1 base, and 9 bases lay between the germline ends. Germline assignment: CDR1 SQVTM and CDR2 ANQGSEA. The CDR3 extends over 14 amino acids. The CDR3 spells CSVEGTDGTDTQYF. CDR3 coding DNA: TGCAGCGTTGAAGGGACAGACGGCACAGATACGCAGTATTTT.

The chain carries TRBV7-8 and TRBJ1-2, with 9 bases that match TRBD1. This CDR3 has 17 amino acids. Germline V CDR1 and CDR2: SGHVS, FQNEAQ. V shed 5 bases, J shed 1 base, and the junction held 11 bases outside the gene matches. CDR3 bases: TGTGCCAGCAGCGTCCGGGACAGGGAGAGTCGTAACTATGGCTACACCTTC. Translation: CASSVRDRESRNYGYTF.

This clonotype was detected a few times. The V call is TRBV19, the J call TRBJ1-2; D remains unclear. V lost 9 bases and J lost 8, with 16 bases in between. CDR1 is LNHDA and CDR2 is SQIVND in the germline V gene (reference sequence). The CDR3 loop spans 12 amino acids. The CDR3 protein is CASSKGILGYTF. The CDR3 DNA follows: TGTGCCAGCTCAAAGGGCATCCTCGGCTACACCTTC.

J is TRBJ1-2 and V is TRBV5-1; tentative D call: TRBD1 (5 bases). V was clipped by 1 base and J by 8 bases, with 15 bases between them. The germline V gene encodes CDR1 SGHRS and CDR2 YFSETQ. There are 14 residues in the CDR3. The CDR3 coding sequence is TGCGCCAGCAGCTTGAGGAGGGGCCCCCTGGGCTACACCTTC. It yields the protein CASSLRRGPLGYTF.

In its sample, this clonotype was seen many times. The chain recombines TRBV18 with TRBJ2-7; D is ambiguous. This CDR3 is built from 15 residues. Germline CDR1 KGHSH, CDR2 LQKENI. The V and J ends lost 2 bases and 3 bases respectively, with 14 bases between them. CDR3 amino acids: CASSPDVSAYYEQYF. DNA of the CDR3: TGTGCCAGCTCACCAGACGTGTCCGCATACTACGAGCAGTACTTC.

Ten or more counts support this clonotype. This chain links TRBV7-9 with TRBJ2-6; 7 bases are shared with TRBD1. The CDR3 has 15 amino acids. J was trimmed by 2 bases and V by 5 bases; bases with no gene match: 3. The V gene's germline CDR1 is SEHNR and CDR2 FQNEAQ (reference sequence). The CDR3 DNA is TGTGCCAGCAGCACAGGGGTGGCTGGGGCCAACGTCCTGACTTTC. Translated: CASSTGVAGANVLTF.

This chain joins TRBV6-1 and TRBJ2-2, with 13 bases that match TRBD2. Germline loops: CDR1 MNHNS, CDR2 SASEGT. V shed 5 bases, J shed 8 bases, and the junction held 2 bases outside the gene matches. The CDR3 consists of 14 residues. DNA for the CDR3: TGTGCCAGCAGTCGGACTAGCGGGAGAGGGGAGCTGTTTTTT. It encodes CASSRTSGRGELFF.

This chain connects TRBV6-1 to TRBJ2-6; D is possibly TRBD1 (6 bases). There are 15 residues in the CDR3. Trimming removed 6 bases at V and 3 bases at J, with 12 bases between. Germline V gives CDR1 MNHNS, CDR2 SASEGT. CDR3 coding DNA: TGTGCCAGCAGATTTTACAGGGATGGGGCCAACGTCCTGACTTTC. Its translation is CASRFYRDGANVLTF.

This clonotype was seen repeatedly, ten times or more. This rearrangement joins TRBV12-3 or TRBV12-4 to TRBJ2-7; tentative D call: TRBD1 (6 bases). The CDR3 sequence is 15 residues long. V was trimmed by 2 bases and J by 3 bases, leaving 14 bases between them. The CDR3: CASSLWAGVGYEQYF. CDR3 in DNA: TGTGCCAGCAGTTTATGGGCAGGGGTAGGCTACGAGCAGTACTTC.

This clonotype was picked up many times. The V call is TRBV6-2 or TRBV6-3, the J call TRBJ1-5; D is unclear. The ends were cut back, 0 bases at V and 2 bases at J, with 11 bases in the middle. The CDR3 loop spans 16 amino acids. The germline V gene has CDR1 MNHEY and CDR2 SVGEGT. This CDR3 is CASSYSWGGGNQPQHF. The CDR3, as DNA: TGTGCCAGCAGTTACTCGTGGGGTGGGGGCAATCAGCCCCAGCATTTT.

The chain joins TRBV20-1 to TRBJ1-4; no clear D. CDR3 size: 15 residues. The V end lost 2 bases, the J end lost 7 bases, and 17 bases lay between the germline ends. Germline lookup yields CDR1 DFQATT and CDR2 SNEGSKA (reference sequence). This chain's CDR3 is CSARPYGIGGEKLFF. In nucleotides, the CDR3 is TGCAGTGCTAGACCCTACGGAATAGGCGGTGAAAAACTGTTTTTT.

This clonotype has a single count. The V and J genes are TRBV5-6 and TRBJ1-5, with a weak D call TRBD1 (5 bases). This CDR3 is built from 16 residues. V was clipped by 4 bases and J by 5 bases, with 19 bases between them. Germline V lookup: CDR1 SGHDT, CDR2 YYEEEE. CDR3 residues: CASSLIGTATHQPQHF. CDR3 nucleotides: TGTGCCAGCAGCCTCATAGGGACGGCGACTCATCAGCCCCAGCATTTT.

This sequence joins TRBV6-2 or TRBV6-3 and TRBJ2-7, with TRBD1 as a possible D gene (5 bases). CDR3 size: 16 residues. Trimming shortened V by 4 bases and J by 0 bases, and 16 bases separated the two germline ends. CDR1 MNHEY and CDR2 SVGEGT come from the germline V gene. The CDR3 here is CASSLRHQGNSYEQYF. The CDR3 region has the DNA TGTGCCAGCAGTTTACGCCACCAGGGAAACTCCTACGAGCAGTACTTC.

This clonotype was picked up a small number of times. The chain employs TRBV24-1 and TRBJ2-7; 7 nucleotides align to TRBD1. The junction had 5 bases not matched to a gene; V was cut back by 5 bases and J by 2 bases. From germline, CDR1 is KGHDR and CDR2 SFDVKD. The CDR3 covers 14 residues. The CDR3 DNA reads as TGTGCCACCAGTGGCCGGGACAGAACCTACGAGCAGTACTTC. Residues: CATSGRDRTYEQYF.

This clonotype was seen ten or more times. This chain connects TRBV6-5 to TRBJ2-7; 10 bases are shared with TRBD2. The germline V gene encodes CDR1 MNHEY and CDR2 SVGAGI. V shed 2 bases, J shed 0 bases, and the junction held 4 bases outside the gene matches. The CDR3 consists of 16 residues. The CDR3 region is CASSYRAGGPSYEQYF. DNA of the CDR3: TGTGCCAGCAGTTACCGAGCGGGGGGGCCCTCCTACGAGCAGTACTTC.

This clonotype was recorded at least ten times. The V and J genes are TRBV7-2 and TRBJ2-3; 11 nucleotides align to TRBD2. The CDR3 consists of 16 residues. V trimming: 4 bases; J trimming: 4 bases; junction bases outside the gene matches: 7. Germline-derived CDR1 and CDR2 are SGHTA and FQGNSA. The CDR3 loop reads CASSSNLAGGSDTQYF. Here the CDR3 DNA reads TGTGCCAGCAGCTCAAACCTAGCGGGAGGATCAGATACGCAGTATTTT. Filled out from reference TRBV7-2 and TRBJ2-3, the complete variable domain reads GAGVSQSPSNKVTEKGKDVELRCDPISGHTALYWYRQSLGQGLEFLIYFQGNSAPDKSGLPSDRFSAERTGGSVSTLTIQRTQQEDSAVYLCASSSNLAGGSDTQYFGPGTRLTVL.

There are many counts of this clonotype. The chain combines TRBV20-1 with TRBJ2-2, with D perhaps TRBD1 or TRBD2 (6 bases each). V was cut by 5 bases and J by 2 bases, with 21 bases left in between. Germline CDR1 DFQATT, CDR2 SNEGSKA (reference sequence). CDR3 length equals 17 residues. The CDR3 region is CSAEGRRGEPNTGELFF. CDR3 in DNA: TGCAGTGCTGAGGGACGGAGGGGGGAGCCTAACACCGGGGAGCTGTTTTTT.

This clonotype has a handful of counts. Here the CDR3 DNA reads TGTGCCAGTAGTTCGTCACGACTAGCGGGAGCCTCCCACTCCTACAATGAGCAGTTCTTC. It codes for CASSSSRLAGASHSYNEQFF. The rearrangement uses TRBV19 and TRBJ2-1; TRBD2 aligns across 12 bases. The CDR3 extends over 20 amino acids. Germline loops: CDR1 LNHDA, CDR2 SQIVND (reference sequence). Trimming cost V 5 bases and J 0 bases; bases outside gene matches: 14.

This clonotype was found a few times. The chain carries TRBV5-4 and TRBJ2-7; 10 bases map to TRBD2. The trim removed 4 bases at V and 3 bases at J, leaving 10 bases unmatched. The CDR3 has 16 residues. CDR1 is SGHNT and CDR2 is YYREEE in the germline V gene (reference sequence). CDR3 amino acids: CASSLSSSGSVYEQYF. The CDR3 nucleotides are TGTGCCAGCAGCCTAAGTTCTAGCGGGAGTGTCTACGAGCAGTACTTC.

This clonotype was seen repeatedly, ten times or more. V is TRBV5-1 and J is TRBJ2-2; 11 bases fit TRBD1. The CDR3 covers 15 residues. The germline CDR1 and CDR2 sequences are SGHRS and YFSETQ. V shed 3 bases, J shed 3 bases, and the junction held 1 base outside the gene matches. The CDR3: CASSWTGGDTGELFF. CDR3 DNA: TGCGCCAGCAGCTGGACAGGGGGCGACACCGGGGAGCTGTTTTTT.

This clonotype has ten or more counts. This sequence joins TRBV7-8 and TRBJ1-3; possible D gene TRBD1, 6 bases. The CDR3 is 16 residues long. The V gene's germline CDR1 is SGHVS and CDR2 FQNEAQ. Trimming removed 5 bases at V and 3 bases at J, with 17 bases between. The CDR3 loop reads CASSLTGGGSGNTIYF. The CDR3 DNA is TGTGCCAGCAGCCTCACTGGGGGGGGCAGTGGAAACACCATATATTTT.

Turning to this clonotype: Germline is not matched at one junction end, which may reflect a read error. The gene calls are TRBV5-1 and TRBJ1-5; D possibly corresponds to TRBD1 (6 bases). The CDR3 runs to 15 residues. The germline V gene encodes CDR1 SGHRS and CDR2 YFSETQ. The CDR3 DNA is TGTGCCAGCAGCTCACGGCCAGGGGGCAATCAGCCCCAGCATTTT. This encodes CASSSRPGGNQPQHF.

In its sample, this clonotype was seen many times. The chain uses TRBV12-3 or TRBV12-4 and TRBJ2-7, with D hard to call. V dropped 5 bases and J dropped 2 bases, with 10 bases sitting between them. The CDR3 length is 13 residues. The CDR3 loop reads CASSVAVTYEQYF. CDR3 DNA sequence: TGTGCCAGCAGTGTGGCCGTAACCTACGAGCAGTACTTC.

The chain couples TRBV28 to TRBJ1-2; D uncertain. The CDR3 has 15 residues. V was shortened by 5 bases and J by 3 bases, with 16 bases between the two germline ends. The germline gives CDR1 MDHEN, CDR2 SYDVKM. The CDR3 loop reads CASSPRSPRDYGYTF. The DNA of the CDR3 is TGTGCCAGCAGTCCTAGGAGCCCCCGGGACTATGGCTACACCTTC.

This clonotype was counted many times. The chain recombines TRBV6-2 or TRBV6-3 with TRBJ2-7, with TRBD1 identical over 8 bases. With 4 bases clipped from V and 4 bases from J, the junction kept 3 bases outside the gene matches. Germline-derived CDR1 and CDR2 are MNHEY and SVGEGT. The CDR3 sequence is 13 residues long. DNA for the CDR3: TGTGCCAGCAGTTGGACAGGGCTATACGAGCAGTACTTC. It yields the protein CASSWTGLYEQYF.